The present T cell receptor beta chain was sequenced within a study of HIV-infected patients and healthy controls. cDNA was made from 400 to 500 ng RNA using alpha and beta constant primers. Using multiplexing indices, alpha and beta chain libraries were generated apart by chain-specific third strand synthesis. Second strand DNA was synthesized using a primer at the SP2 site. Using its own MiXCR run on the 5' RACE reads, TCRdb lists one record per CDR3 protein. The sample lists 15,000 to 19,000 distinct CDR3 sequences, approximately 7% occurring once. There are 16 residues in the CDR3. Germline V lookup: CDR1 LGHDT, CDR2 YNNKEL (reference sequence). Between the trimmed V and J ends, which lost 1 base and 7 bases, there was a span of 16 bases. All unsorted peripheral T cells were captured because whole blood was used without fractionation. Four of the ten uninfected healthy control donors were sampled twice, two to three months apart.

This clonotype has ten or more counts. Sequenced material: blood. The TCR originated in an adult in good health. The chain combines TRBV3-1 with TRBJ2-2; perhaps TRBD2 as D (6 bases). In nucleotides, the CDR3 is TGTGCCAGCAGCCAAGCCCTCCGGCGGGATGTCGGGGAGCTGTTTTTT. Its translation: CASSQALRRDVGELFF.